This T cell receptor (beta chain) appears in the sequencing data of a study of molecular identifiers for immune sequencing clone quantification. TCRdb re-called the PCR reads through MiXCR, storing one row per CDR3 protein. The data hold about 640,000 distinct CDR3 sequences, with roughly 21% observed a single time. Study findings and constraints: Among approximately 1 million naive cells, as was reported, spiked Jurkat TCR RNA from one cell was detectable. In CMV-specific effectors, clones above 20 copies held over 99% of molecules; naive, under 1%.

Sorted cell numbers of about 19,000 to 1,000,000, with 10%, 30% or 50% RNA, served as input for naive CD8 libraries. Researchers sorted naive CD8 T cells as cells that were CD8+CD4-CCR7+CD45RA+. This clonotype has a handful of counts. What it binds is not known. Trimming took off 1 base at V and 6 bases at J, with 2 bases between the two ends. The CDR3 spans 12 residues. Looked up from germline, CDR1 is KGHDR and CDR2 is SFDVKD. The sequenced sample was naive CD8+ T cells from blood, with Jurkat cell RNA spiked in. Subset of the sample: FACS-sorted CD8+CD4-CCR7+CD45RA+ naive T cells. This receptor was obtained from a human donor in good health. Some libraries in this study had Jurkat cell RNA spiked in. The gene calls are TRBV24-1 and TRBJ2-2; D gene unclear. CDR3 nucleotides: TGTGCCACCAGTGATTTCTCCGGGGAGCTGTTTTTT. Its protein product is CATSDFSGELFF.